This passage covers 8 T cell receptor beta chains from one sample sequenced in a study of blood T cell repertoires in COVID-19 (dated by TCRdb to the early 2020s). Receptors were amplified or captured by the immunoSEQ multiplex PCR assay. TCRdb stores this immuneACCESS table with in-frame sequences only. Part of the clones is absent; in the studies checked, under half of the shortfall reflects unresolved V genes, and no reason is known for the rest. This sample gives 310,000 or so clones in total; approximately 93% of them show up just once. Of the sample, around 2% is held by the ten largest clones. Sequencing was done on a sample of peripheral blood. The receptors were gathered from a woman aged 25 to 39 with COVID-19, enrolled during active disease.

This clone was observed a single time. This chain uses TRBV5-1 with TRBJ1-2, with D unclear. Trimming stripped 1 base from V and 3 bases from J, with 7 bases between. Germline-derived CDR1 and CDR2 are SGHRS and YFSETQ. The CDR3 runs to 13 residues. In DNA form, the CDR3 reads TGCGCCAGCAGCTTGTCACAGTACTATGGCTACACCTTC. This sequence encodes CASSLSQYYGYTF.

The chain links TRBV27 to TRBJ2-2, with 12 bases that match TRBD2. This CDR3 is built from 16 residues. The V and J ends lost 5 bases and 3 bases, in that order; junction bases with no gene match: 4. In germline, CDR1 is MNHEY, CDR2 SMNVEV (reference sequence). In DNA form, the CDR3 reads TGTGCCAGCAGTCCGACTAGCGGGAGTTACACCGGGGAGCTGTTTTTT. Its protein product is CASSPTSGSYTGELFF.

This sequence joins TRBV30 and TRBJ2-7, with D maybe TRBD2 (6 bases). This CDR3 comprises 14 residues. Trimming cost V 1 base and J 2 bases, with 12 bases left between them. CDR1 is GTSNPN and CDR2 is SVGIG in the germline V gene (reference sequence). DNA for the CDR3: TGTGCCTGGAGTGATCTGGGACTCACCTACGAGCAGTACTTC. Its protein product is CAWSDLGLTYEQYF.

The J gene is TRBJ2-4, the V gene TRBV7-9; D may be TRBD2 (5 bases). The V and J ends lost 2 bases and 8 bases respectively, with 13 bases between them. In germline, CDR1 is SEHNR, CDR2 FQNEAQ (reference sequence). This CDR3 has 14 residues. CDR3 amino acids: CASSLTVGADIQYF. For the CDR3, the DNA is TGTGCCAGCAGCTTAACGGTGGGAGCGGACATTCAGTACTTC.

CDR3 DNA sequence: TGCGCCAGCAGCCAAAGTGGGTTAAGACAGGGGGCAAATGAGTTTGGAAAACTGTTTTTT. It encodes CASSQSGLRQGANEFGKLFF. The chain is built from TRBV4-1 and TRBJ1-4, with 10 nucleotides matching TRBD1. CDR1 and CDR2 from the germline V gene are MGHRA and YSYEKL. J gave up 10 bases and V 2 bases, and 22 bases lay outside the gene matches. The CDR3 has 20 residues.

The chain links TRBV2 to TRBJ2-1; 10 bases match TRBD2. Per germline, CDR1 SNHLY and CDR2 FYNNEI. V dropped 4 bases and J dropped 4; count of bases not matched to a gene: 4. This CDR3 is 15 amino acids long. In DNA form, the CDR3 reads TGTGCCAGCAGTGTGAAAGCGGGAGGGTACAATGAGCAGTTCTTC. This translates into CASSVKAGGYNEQFF.

This clone has a single count. The chain combines TRBV7-2 with TRBJ2-7, with 7 bases that match TRBD2. The germline V gene encodes CDR1 SGHTA and CDR2 FQGNSA. The CDR3 covers 14 residues. The ends lost 7 bases at V and 3 bases at J; junction bases unmatched: 9. The CDR3 DNA sequence: TGTGCCAGCACCCCGACTAGCCTAAACTACGAGCAGTACTTC. Its protein product is CASTPTSLNYEQYF.

The CDR3: CASSYQGYSNQPQHF. The CDR3 coding sequence is TGTGCCAGCAGTTATCAGGGGTATAGCAATCAGCCCCAGCATTTT. This sequence joins TRBV5-5 and TRBJ1-5; D might be TRBD1 (6 bases). The CDR3 has 15 residues. Germline assignment: CDR1 SGHKS and CDR2 YYEKEE (reference sequence). The ends were cut back, 5 bases at V and 0 bases at J, with 12 bases in the middle.